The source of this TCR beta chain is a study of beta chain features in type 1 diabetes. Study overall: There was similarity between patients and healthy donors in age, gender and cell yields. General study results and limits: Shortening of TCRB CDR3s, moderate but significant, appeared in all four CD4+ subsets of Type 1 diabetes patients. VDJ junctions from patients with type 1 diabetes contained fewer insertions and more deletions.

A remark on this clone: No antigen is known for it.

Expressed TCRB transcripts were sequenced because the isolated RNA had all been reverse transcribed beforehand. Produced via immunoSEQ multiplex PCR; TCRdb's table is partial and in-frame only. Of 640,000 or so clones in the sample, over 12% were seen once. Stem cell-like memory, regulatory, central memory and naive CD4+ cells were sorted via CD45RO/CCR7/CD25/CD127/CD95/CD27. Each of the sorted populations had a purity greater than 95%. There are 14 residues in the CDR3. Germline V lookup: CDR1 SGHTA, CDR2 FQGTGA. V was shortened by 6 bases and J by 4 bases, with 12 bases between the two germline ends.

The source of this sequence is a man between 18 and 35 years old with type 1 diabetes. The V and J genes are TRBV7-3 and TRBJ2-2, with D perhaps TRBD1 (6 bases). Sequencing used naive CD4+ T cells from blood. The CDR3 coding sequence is TGTGCCAGCAGGAACGGACAGCCCACCGGGGAGCTGTTTTTT. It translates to CASRNGQPTGELFF.